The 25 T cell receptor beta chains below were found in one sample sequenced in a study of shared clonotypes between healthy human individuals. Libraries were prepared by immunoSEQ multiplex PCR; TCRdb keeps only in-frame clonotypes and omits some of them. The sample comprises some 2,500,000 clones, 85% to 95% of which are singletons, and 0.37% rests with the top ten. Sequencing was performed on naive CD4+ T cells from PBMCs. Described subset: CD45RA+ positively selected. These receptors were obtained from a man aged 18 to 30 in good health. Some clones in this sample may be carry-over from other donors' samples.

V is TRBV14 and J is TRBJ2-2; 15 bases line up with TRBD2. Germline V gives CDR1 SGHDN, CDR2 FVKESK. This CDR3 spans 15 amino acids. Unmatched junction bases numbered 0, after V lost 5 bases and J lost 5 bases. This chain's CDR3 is CASSGTSGRTGELFF. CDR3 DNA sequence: TGTGCCAGCAGCGGGACTAGCGGGAGGACCGGGGAGCTGTTTTTT.

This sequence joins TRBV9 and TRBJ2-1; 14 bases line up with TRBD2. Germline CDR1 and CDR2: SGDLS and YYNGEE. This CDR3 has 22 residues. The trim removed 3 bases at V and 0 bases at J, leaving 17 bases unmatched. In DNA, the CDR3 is TGTGCCAGCAGCGACACTACCAGGACTAGCGGGAGGAATAGGAGCTCCTACAATGAGCAGTTCTTC. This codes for CASSDTTRTSGRNRSSYNEQFF.

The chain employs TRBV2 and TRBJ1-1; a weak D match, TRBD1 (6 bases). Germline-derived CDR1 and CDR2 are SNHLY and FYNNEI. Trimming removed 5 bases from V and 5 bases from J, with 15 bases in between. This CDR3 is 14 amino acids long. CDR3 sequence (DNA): TGTGCCAGCAGTCAACAGGGCCCGGGGACTGAAGCTTTCTTT. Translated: CASSQQGPGTEAFF.

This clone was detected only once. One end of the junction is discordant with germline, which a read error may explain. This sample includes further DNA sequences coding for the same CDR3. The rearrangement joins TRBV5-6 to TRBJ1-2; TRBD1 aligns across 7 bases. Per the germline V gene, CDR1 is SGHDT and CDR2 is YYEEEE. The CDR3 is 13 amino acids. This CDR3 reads CASSLAGGYGYTF. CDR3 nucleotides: TGTGCCAGCAGTTTGGCAGGGGGCTATGGCTACACCTTC.

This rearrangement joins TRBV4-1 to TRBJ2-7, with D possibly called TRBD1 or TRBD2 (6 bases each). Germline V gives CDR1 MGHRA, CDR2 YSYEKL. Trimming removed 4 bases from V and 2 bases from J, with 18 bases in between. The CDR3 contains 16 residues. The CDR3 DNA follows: TGCGCCAGCAGCCCAGTTGGGCAGGGGAGGCCCTACGAGCAGTACTTC. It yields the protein CASSPVGQGRPYEQYF.

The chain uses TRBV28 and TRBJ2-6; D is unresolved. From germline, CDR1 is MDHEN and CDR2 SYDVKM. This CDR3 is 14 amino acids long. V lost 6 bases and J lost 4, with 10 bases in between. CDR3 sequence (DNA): TGTGCCAGCAGCTATAACCCGGGGGCCAACGTCCTGACTTTC. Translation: CASSYNPGANVLTF.

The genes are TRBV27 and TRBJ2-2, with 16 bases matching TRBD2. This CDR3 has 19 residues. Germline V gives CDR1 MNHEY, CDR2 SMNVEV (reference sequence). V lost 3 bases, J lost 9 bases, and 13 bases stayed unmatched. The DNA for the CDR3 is TGTGCCAGCAGTTTTGCCGGGACTAGCGGGAGGGCCTCTAAGTGGGAGCTGTTTTTT. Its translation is CASSFAGTSGRASKWELFF.

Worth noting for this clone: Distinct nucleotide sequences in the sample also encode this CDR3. The CDR3 sequence: CASSLAGQYTDTQYF. Written as DNA, the CDR3 is TGCGCCAGCAGCTTGGCCGGGCAATACACAGATACGCAGTATTTT. The gene calls are TRBV5-1 and TRBJ2-3; no clear D gene. Per the germline V gene, CDR1 is SGHRS and CDR2 is YFSETQ. Between the trimmed V and J ends, which lost 0 bases and 2 bases, there was a span of 10 bases. The CDR3 has 15 residues.

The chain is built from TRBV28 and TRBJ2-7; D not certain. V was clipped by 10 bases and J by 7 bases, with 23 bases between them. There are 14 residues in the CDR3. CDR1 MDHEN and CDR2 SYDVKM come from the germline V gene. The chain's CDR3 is CAIHPARGIGEQYF. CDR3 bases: TGTGCCATCCATCCTGCTAGAGGCATCGGAGAGCAGTACTTC. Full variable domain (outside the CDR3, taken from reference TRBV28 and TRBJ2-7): DVKVTQSSRYLVKRTGEKVFLECVQDMDHENMFWYRQDPGLGLRLIYFSYDVKMKEKGDIPEGYSVSREKKERFSLILESASTNQTSMYLCAIHPARGIGEQYFGPGTRLTVT.

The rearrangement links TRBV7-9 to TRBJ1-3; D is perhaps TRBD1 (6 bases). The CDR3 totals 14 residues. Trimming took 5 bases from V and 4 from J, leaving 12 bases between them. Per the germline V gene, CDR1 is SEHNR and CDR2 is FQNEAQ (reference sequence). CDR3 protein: CASSTTDRGNTIYF. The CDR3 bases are TGTGCCAGCAGCACTACCGACAGGGGAAACACCATATATTTT.

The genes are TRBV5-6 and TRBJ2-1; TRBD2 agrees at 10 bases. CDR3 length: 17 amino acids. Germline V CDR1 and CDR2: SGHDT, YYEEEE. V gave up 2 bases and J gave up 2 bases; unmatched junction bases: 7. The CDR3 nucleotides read TGTGCCAGCAGCTTACTTTCGCTAGCGGGAGCCTACAATGAGCAGTTCTTC. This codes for CASSLLSLAGAYNEQFF.

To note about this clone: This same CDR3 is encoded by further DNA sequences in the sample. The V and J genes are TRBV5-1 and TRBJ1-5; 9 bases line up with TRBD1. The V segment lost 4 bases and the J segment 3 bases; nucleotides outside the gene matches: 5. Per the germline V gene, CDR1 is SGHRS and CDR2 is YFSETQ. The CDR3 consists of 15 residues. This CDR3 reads CASSAGTGSNQPQHF. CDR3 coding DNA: TGCGCCAGCAGCGCCGGGACAGGGTCCAATCAGCCCCAGCATTTT.

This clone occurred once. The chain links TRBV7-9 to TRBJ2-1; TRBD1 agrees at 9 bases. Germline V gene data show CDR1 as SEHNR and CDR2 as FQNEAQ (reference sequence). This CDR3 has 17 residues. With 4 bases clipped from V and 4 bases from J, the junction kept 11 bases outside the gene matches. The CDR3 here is CASSSMGTGTGYNEQFF. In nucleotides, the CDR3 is TGTGCCAGCAGCTCCATGGGAACGGGGACAGGGTACAATGAGCAGTTCTTC. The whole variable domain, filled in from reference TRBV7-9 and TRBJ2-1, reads DTGVSQNPRHKITKRGQNVTFRCDPISEHNRLYWYRQTLGQGPEFLTYFQNEAQLEKSRLLSDRFSAERPKGSFSTLEIQRTEQGDSAMYLCASSSMGTGTGYNEQFFGPGTRLTVL.

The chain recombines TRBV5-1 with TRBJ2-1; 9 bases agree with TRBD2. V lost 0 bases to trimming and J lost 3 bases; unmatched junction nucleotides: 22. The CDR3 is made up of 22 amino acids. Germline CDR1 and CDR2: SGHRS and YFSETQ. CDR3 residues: CASSLVGGRNSGSSRVYNEQFF. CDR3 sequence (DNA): TGCGCCAGCAGCTTGGTTGGGGGTCGTAATAGCGGGAGTTCACGGGTCTACAATGAGCAGTTCTTC.

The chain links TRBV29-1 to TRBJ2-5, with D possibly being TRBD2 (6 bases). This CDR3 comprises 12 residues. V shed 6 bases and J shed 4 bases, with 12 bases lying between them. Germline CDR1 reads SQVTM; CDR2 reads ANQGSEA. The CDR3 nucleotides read TGCAGCGTCTGGAGGGGAGGAGAGACCCAGTACTTC. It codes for CSVWRGGETQYF. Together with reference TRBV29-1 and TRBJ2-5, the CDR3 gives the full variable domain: SAVISQKPSRDICQRGTSLTIQCQVDSQVTMMFWYRQQPGQSLTLIATANQGSEATYESGFVIDKFPISRPNLTFSTLTVSNMSPEDSSIYLCSVWRGGETQYFGPGTRLLVL.

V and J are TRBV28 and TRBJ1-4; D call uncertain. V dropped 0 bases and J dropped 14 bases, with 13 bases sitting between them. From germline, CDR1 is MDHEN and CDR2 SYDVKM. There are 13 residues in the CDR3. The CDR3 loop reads CASSLWLSAQLFF. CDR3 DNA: TGTGCCAGCAGTTTATGGTTGAGCGCCCAGCTGTTTTTT.

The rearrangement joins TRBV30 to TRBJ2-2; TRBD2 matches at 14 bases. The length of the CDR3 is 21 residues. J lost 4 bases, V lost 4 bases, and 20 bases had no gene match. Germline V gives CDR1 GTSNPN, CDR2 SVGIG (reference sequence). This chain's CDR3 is CAWTRDRSTSGRADVTGELFF. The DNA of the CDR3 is TGTGCCTGGACCCGGGACAGGTCGACTAGCGGGAGGGCCGACGTCACCGGGGAGCTGTTTTTT.

The CDR3 DNA reads TGCGCCAGCACCCCATTGGTGGCGGGGACTAGCTACGAGCAGTACTTC. Protein sequence: CASTPLVAGTSYEQYF. The rearrangement links TRBV5-1 to TRBJ2-7; 8 positions match TRBD2. V shed 6 bases, J shed 3 bases, and the junction held 14 bases outside the gene matches. The CDR3 covers 16 residues. CDR1 is SGHRS, CDR2 YFSETQ, per germline.

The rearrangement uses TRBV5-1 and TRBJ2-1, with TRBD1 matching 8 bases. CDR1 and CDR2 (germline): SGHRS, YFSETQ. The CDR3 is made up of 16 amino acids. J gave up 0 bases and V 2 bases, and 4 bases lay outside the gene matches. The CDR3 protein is CASSLQGVGSYNEQFF. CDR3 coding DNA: TGCGCCAGCAGCTTACAGGGGGTCGGCTCCTACAATGAGCAGTTCTTC.

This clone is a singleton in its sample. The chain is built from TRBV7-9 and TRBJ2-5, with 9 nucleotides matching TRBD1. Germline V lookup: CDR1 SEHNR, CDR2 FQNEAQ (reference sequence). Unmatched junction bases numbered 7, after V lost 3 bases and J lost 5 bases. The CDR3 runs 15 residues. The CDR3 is CASSLGQGERETQYF. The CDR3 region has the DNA TGTGCCAGCAGCTTGGGACAGGGTGAACGGGAGACCCAGTACTTC.

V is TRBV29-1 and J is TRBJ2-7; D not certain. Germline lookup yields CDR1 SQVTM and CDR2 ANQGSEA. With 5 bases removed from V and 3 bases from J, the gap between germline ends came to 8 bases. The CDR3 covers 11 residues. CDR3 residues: CSVSDFYEQYF. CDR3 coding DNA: TGCAGCGTTTCGGATTTCTACGAGCAGTACTTC.

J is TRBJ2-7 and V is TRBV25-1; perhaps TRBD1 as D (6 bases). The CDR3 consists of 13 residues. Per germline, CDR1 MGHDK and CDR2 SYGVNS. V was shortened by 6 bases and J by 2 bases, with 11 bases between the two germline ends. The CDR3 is CASSRDTTYEQYF. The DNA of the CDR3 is TGTGCCAGCAGCAGGGACACCACCTACGAGCAGTACTTC.

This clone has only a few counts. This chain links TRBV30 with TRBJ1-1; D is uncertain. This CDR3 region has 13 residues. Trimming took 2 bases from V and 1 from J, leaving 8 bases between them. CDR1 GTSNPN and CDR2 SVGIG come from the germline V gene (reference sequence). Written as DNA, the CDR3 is TGTGCCTGGAGTTACCGGGGGAACACTGAAGCTTTCTTT. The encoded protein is CAWSYRGNTEAFF.

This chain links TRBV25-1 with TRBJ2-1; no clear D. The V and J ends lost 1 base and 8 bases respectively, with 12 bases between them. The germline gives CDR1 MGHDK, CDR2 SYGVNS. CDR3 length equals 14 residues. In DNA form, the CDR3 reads TGTGCCAGCAGTGAATTTAATGAATACGATGAGCAGTTCTTC. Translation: CASSEFNEYDEQFF.

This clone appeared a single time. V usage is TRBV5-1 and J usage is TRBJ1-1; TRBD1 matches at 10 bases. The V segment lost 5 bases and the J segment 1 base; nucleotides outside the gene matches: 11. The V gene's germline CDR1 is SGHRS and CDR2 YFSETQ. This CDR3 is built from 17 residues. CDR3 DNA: TGCGCCAGCAGTCCCCGGACAGGGGGATTGGGGAACACTGAAGCTTTCTTT. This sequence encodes CASSPRTGGLGNTEAFF.